Below are 19 T cell receptor beta chains sequenced from a single sample in a study of siplizumab effects on memory and regulatory T cells. Assay used: immunoSEQ multiplex PCR; TCRdb lists only in-frame clones, some missing. The data contain about 110,000 clones, 90% to 95% of them singletons. The sequenced material came from CD4+ T cells sorted from blood. The receptors derive from a human donor in good health.

CDR3 nucleotides: TGTGCCTGGAACGCATGGGGAAACACTGAAGCTTTCTTT. It yields the protein CAWNAWGNTEAFF. This chain uses TRBV30 with TRBJ1-1; D is ambiguous. V was trimmed by 4 bases and J by 2 bases, leaving 11 bases between them. The CDR3 spans 13 residues. Germline values: CDR1 GTSNPN, CDR2 SVGIG (reference sequence).

J is TRBJ1-2 and V is TRBV5-5; D may be TRBD1 (6 bases). This CDR3 contains 14 residues. Between the trimmed V and J ends, which lost 4 bases and 6 bases, there was a span of 16 bases. Germline V lookup: CDR1 SGHKS, CDR2 YYEKEE (reference sequence). The CDR3 sequence is CASSPISPGDGYTF. DNA for the CDR3: TGTGCCAGCAGCCCCATTTCCCCAGGGGATGGCTACACCTTC.

The chain has TRBV11-2 and TRBJ1-1, with D possibly matching TRBD1 (5 bases). The CDR3 runs to 12 residues. Germline V lookup: CDR1 SGHAT, CDR2 FQNNGV. Trimming pared 3 bases from V and 5 bases from J, leaving 7 bases between. CDR3 DNA sequence: TGTGCCAGCAGCTTCAGGGAGACTGAAGCTTTCTTT. Translated, it gives CASSFRETEAFF.

V gene TRBV30 combines with J gene TRBJ2-5; 11 nucleotides agree with TRBD2. The junction had 9 bases not matched to a gene; V was cut back by 1 base and J by 2 bases. From germline, CDR1 is GTSNPN and CDR2 SVGIG (reference sequence). The CDR3 has 17 residues. The CDR3 is CAWSGLAGGAKQETQYF. The CDR3 nucleotides read TGTGCCTGGAGTGGGCTAGCGGGGGGCGCAAAGCAAGAGACCCAGTACTTC.

V usage is TRBV11-2 and J usage is TRBJ1-2; TRBD1 agrees at 10 bases. The CDR3 is 14 amino acids. Germline V gene data show CDR1 as SGHAT and CDR2 as FQNNGV. V was pared by 3 bases and J by 8 bases, with 6 bases of the junction left unmatched. CDR3 region: CASSFRDRGLGYTF. CDR3 DNA: TGTGCCAGCAGCTTCCGGGACAGGGGCCTCGGCTACACCTTC.

In DNA, the CDR3 is TGCGCCAGCAGTCCGACAGTTGGTTTCAATGAAAAACTGTTTTTT. Its protein product is CASSPTVGFNEKLFF. The chain uses TRBV4-1 and TRBJ1-4; D perhaps matches TRBD1 (5 bases). The germline V gene has CDR1 MGHRA and CDR2 YSYEKL. V lost 6 bases, J lost 5 bases, and 16 bases lay in between. CDR3 length: 15 residues.

V is TRBV7-3 and J is TRBJ2-5; D uncertain. The CDR3 runs to 13 residues. In germline, CDR1 is SGHTA, CDR2 FQGTGA. Trimming stripped 5 bases from V and 3 bases from J, with 10 bases between. In nucleotides, the CDR3 is TGTGCCAGCAGCAGGTCTCAGGAAGAGACCCAGTACTTC. This codes for CASSRSQEETQYF.

The chain is built from TRBV2 and TRBJ2-1, with D possibly TRBD2 on 6 matching bases. Trimming took 4 bases from V and 7 from J, leaving 14 bases between them. This CDR3 spans 14 amino acids. CDR1 and CDR2 (germline): SNHLY, FYNNEI. The CDR3 reads CASSGRRDGNEQFF. The CDR3 DNA follows: TGTGCCAGCAGTGGGCGGAGGGATGGGAATGAGCAGTTCTTC.

V usage is TRBV19 and J usage is TRBJ1-5; TRBD1 is a possible D gene (6 bases). There are 16 residues in the CDR3. The germline V gene has CDR1 LNHDA and CDR2 SQIVND (reference sequence). V lost 3 bases to trimming and J lost 3 bases, with 15 bases between them. The CDR3 nucleotides are TGTGCCAGTAGTATCCGATCGACAGGCAACAATCAGCCCCAGCATTTT. This codes for CASSIRSTGNNQPQHF.

The chain has TRBV29-1 and TRBJ1-1; no clear D. Germline CDR1 and CDR2: SQVTM and ANQGSEA. V lost 3 bases and J lost 4, with 18 bases in between. This CDR3 has 15 residues. The CDR3 here is CSVDTGFGVSTEAFF. The CDR3 region has the DNA TGCAGCGTTGATACGGGTTTCGGGGTGAGCACTGAAGCTTTCTTT.

The J gene is TRBJ2-1, the V gene TRBV11-3; 12 bases align to TRBD2. In germline, CDR1 is SGHNT, CDR2 YENEEA. The CDR3 length is 16 residues. J was trimmed by 4 bases and V by 4 bases; bases with no gene match: 5. CDR3 residues: CASSSPGTSGYNEQFF. CDR3 DNA sequence: TGTGCCAGCAGCTCCCCCGGGACTAGCGGGTACAATGAGCAGTTCTTC.

This clone showed up just a few times. The J gene is TRBJ1-6, the V gene TRBV10-3; no definite D call. CDR1 and CDR2 (germline): ENHRY, SYGVKD. V was clipped by 3 bases and J by 7 bases, with 10 bases between them. This CDR3 is 14 amino acids long. This CDR3 reads CAISDRVGNSPLHF. The CDR3 DNA reads as TGTGCCATCAGTGACCGGGTAGGGAATTCACCCCTCCACTTT.

Here the CDR3 DNA reads TGTGCCAGCAGCTTAAATAGCGGGGAGAAACGGGATACGCAGTATTTT. Translated: CASSLNSGEKRDTQYF. The chain is built from TRBV11-3 and TRBJ2-3; 8 bases line up with TRBD2. Trimming cost V 2 bases and J 6 bases; bases outside gene matches: 10. CDR3 length: 16 residues. Looked up from germline, CDR1 is SGHNT and CDR2 is YENEEA.

J is TRBJ1-5 and V is TRBV6-5, with D uncertain. CDR1 MNHEY and CDR2 SVGAGI come from the germline V gene. There are 13 residues in the CDR3. The V gene lost 2 bases and the J gene lost 3 bases, with 5 bases spanning the gap. The CDR3 nucleotides are TGTGCCAGCAGTTACCGGGACAATCAGCCCCAGCATTTT. As protein: CASSYRDNQPQHF.

The chain combines TRBV30 with TRBJ2-3, with D perhaps TRBD2 (5 bases). This CDR3 comprises 15 residues. V lost 2 bases and J lost 0, with 12 bases in between. The germline V gene has CDR1 GTSNPN and CDR2 SVGIG (reference sequence). The CDR3 spells CAWSTSGASTDTQYF. The DNA for the CDR3 is TGTGCCTGGAGTACAAGCGGAGCTAGCACAGATACGCAGTATTTT. The full variable domain, in which reference TRBV30 and TRBJ2-3 provide the parts outside the CDR3, is SQTIHQWPATLVQPVGSPLSLECTVEGTSNPNLYWYRQAAGRGLQLLFYSVGIGQISSEVPQNLSASRPQDRQFILSSKKLLLSDSGFYLCAWSTSGASTDTQYFGPGTRLTVL.

This clone was seen once. The V gene is TRBV11-2, the J gene TRBJ2-1, with 14 bases that match TRBD2. After removal of 9 bases from V and 7 bases from J, the junction contained 5 bases not matched to a gene. CDR3 length: 14 amino acids. Germline lookup yields CDR1 SGHAT and CDR2 FQNNGV. The CDR3, as DNA: TGTGCCAGTTTGACTAGCGGGAGGGGGAATGAGCAGTTCTTC. Amino acid sequence: CASLTSGRGNEQFF.

The count of this clone is one. The chain joins TRBV4-1 to TRBJ1-1; 10 positions match TRBD1. The CDR3 contains 15 residues. Germline lookup yields CDR1 MGHRA and CDR2 YSYEKL. J lost 0 bases, V lost 4 bases, and 2 bases had no gene match. The CDR3 loop is CASSPGQGLNTEAFF. CDR3 coding DNA: TGCGCCAGCAGCCCGGGACAGGGGTTGAACACTGAAGCTTTCTTT.

The rearrangement uses TRBV14 and TRBJ1-2; D remains ambiguous. V lost 1 base and J lost 9, with 12 bases in between. The CDR3 length is 13 residues. Germline V gives CDR1 SGHDN, CDR2 FVKESK. The CDR3 DNA is TGTGCCAGCAGCCAAGTCGTTTACAGTAGCTACACCTTC. It yields the protein CASSQVVYSSYTF.

This clone showed up just once. The rearrangement links TRBV5-5 to TRBJ1-2; 9 bases align to TRBD1. Germline CDR1 and CDR2: SGHKS and YYEKEE (reference sequence). CDR3 size: 15 residues. After removal of 4 bases from V and 7 bases from J, the junction contained 11 bases not matched to a gene. The CDR3 region has the DNA TGTGCCAGCAGCCTGACAGGGGGGTACGATGGTGGCTACACCTTC. It yields the protein CASSLTGGYDGGYTF.